This T cell receptor (beta chain) was observed in a study of cytomegalovirus exposure and HLA in healthy donors. Across the whole study: Tens of millions of unique TCRs from HLA-typed donors made up an early data release. Study results and caveats: Another analysis was done later, and it associated over 15,000 TCR beta sequences with HLA alleles at 0.05 false discovery rate. Roughly uniform sequencing depth across donors was assumed, possibly incorrectly.

The primer mix had 60 Vbeta and 13 Jbeta primers. TCRdb's copy holds only in-frame clones and misses some; the assay was immunoSEQ multiplex PCR. This sample carries around 150,000 clones, more than 60% of them seen once, and the ten largest clones take about 11%. Comments on this clone: Antigen unknown.

Per the germline V gene, CDR1 is MDHEN and CDR2 is SYDVKM. V lost 8 bases to trimming and J lost 4 bases; unmatched junction nucleotides: 8. This CDR3 is built from 15 residues. The sequence was collected from a man aged 18 to 29 in good health and CMV-seropositive. The source material was PBMCs. This sequence joins TRBV28 and TRBJ1-3; the match to TRBD1 covers 10 bases. The CDR3 nucleotides read TGTGCCAGCGGGGGGGGGACAGGGGACGGAAACACCATATATTTT. Protein: CASGGGTGDGNTIYF.